This TCR beta chain emerged from a study of blood T cells in healthy people across ages. In its sample, this clonotype was seen a few times. A second about 7 to 12 cycle PCR used barcoded and J-beta primers. TCRdb fed the 5' RACE reads into MiXCR, producing one record per CDR3 protein. The sample has 500,000 to 650,000 distinct CDR3 sequences; about 27% are singletons. The same specimen was also included in a second study, on T cells of mothers and their children.

The sequenced sample consisted of blood. This TCR was recovered from a boy aged 2-9 years in good health.

The CDR3 DNA is TGTGCCAGTAGTATAGACCTTGCCGGGGTCTACAATGAGCAGTTCTTC. It yields the protein CASSIDLAGVYNEQFF. The chain is built from TRBV19 and TRBJ2-1; D may be TRBD2 (5 bases). This CDR3 has 16 residues. Looked up from germline, CDR1 is LNHDA and CDR2 is SQIVND (reference sequence). Trimming stripped 0 bases from V and 3 bases from J, with 12 bases between. Using reference TRBV19 and TRBJ2-1 for the parts outside the CDR3, the full variable domain is DGGITQSPKYLFRKEGQNVTLSCEQNLNHDAMYWYRQDPGQGLRLIYYSQIVNDFQKGDIAEGYSVSREKKESFPLTVTSAQKNPTAFYLCASSIDLAGVYNEQFFGPGTRLTVL.